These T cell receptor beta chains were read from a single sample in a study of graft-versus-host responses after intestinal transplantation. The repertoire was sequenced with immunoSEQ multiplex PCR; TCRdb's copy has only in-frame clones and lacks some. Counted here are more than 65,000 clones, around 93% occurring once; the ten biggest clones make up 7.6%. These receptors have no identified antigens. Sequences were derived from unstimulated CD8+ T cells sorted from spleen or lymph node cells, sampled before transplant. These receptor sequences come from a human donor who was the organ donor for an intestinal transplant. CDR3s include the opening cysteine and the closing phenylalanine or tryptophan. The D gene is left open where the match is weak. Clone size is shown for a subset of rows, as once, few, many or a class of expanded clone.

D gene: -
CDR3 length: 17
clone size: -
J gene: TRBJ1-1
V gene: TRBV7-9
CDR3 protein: CASSSPGGEAMNTEAFF
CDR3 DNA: TGTGCCAGCAGCTCTCCAGGAGGGGAGGCCATGAACACTGAAGCTTTCTTT

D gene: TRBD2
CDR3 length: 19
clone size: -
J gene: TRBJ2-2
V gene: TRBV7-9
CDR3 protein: CASRPPTGLADANTGELFF
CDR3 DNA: TGTGCCAGCAGACCACCGACGGGACTAGCAGACGCGAACACCGGGGAGCTGTTTTTT

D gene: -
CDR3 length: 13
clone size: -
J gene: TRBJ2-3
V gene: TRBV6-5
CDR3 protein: CASSYYNTDTQYF
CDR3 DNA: TGTGCCAGCAGTTACTATAACACAGATACGCAGTATTTT

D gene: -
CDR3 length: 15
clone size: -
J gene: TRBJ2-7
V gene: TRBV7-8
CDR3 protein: CASSLFVTGVAEQYF
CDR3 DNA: TGTGCCAGCAGCTTATTTGTAACGGGAGTAGCCGAGCAGTACTTC

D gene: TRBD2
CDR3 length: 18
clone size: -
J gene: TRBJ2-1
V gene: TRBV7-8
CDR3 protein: CASSSPTSGGETYNEQFF
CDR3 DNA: TGTGCCAGCAGCTCACCGACTAGCGGGGGGGAAACCTACAATGAGCAGTTCTTC

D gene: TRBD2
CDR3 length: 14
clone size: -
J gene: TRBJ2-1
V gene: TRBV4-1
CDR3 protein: CASSQLAGGPEQFF
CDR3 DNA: TGCGCCAGCAGCCAACTAGCGGGGGGCCCCGAGCAGTTCTTC

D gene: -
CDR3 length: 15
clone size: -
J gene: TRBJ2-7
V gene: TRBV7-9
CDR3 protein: CASSLASLSDYEQYF
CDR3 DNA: TGTGCCAGCAGCTTAGCGTCTTTGTCTGACTACGAGCAGTACTTC

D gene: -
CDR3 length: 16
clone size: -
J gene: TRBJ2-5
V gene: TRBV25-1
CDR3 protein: CASSGRQGRLRMAQYF
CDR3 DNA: TGTGCCAGCAGTGGCAGGCAGGGCCGGTTGAGGATGGCCCAGTACTTC

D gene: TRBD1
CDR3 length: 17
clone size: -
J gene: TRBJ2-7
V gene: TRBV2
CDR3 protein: CASTPGLSRDRGNEQYF
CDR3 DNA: TGTGCCAGCACCCCCGGGTTGTCGAGGGACAGGGGGAACGAGCAGTACTTC

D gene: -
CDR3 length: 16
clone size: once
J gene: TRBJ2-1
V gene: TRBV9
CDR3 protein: CASSGSGEISYNEQFF
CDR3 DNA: TGTGCCAGCAGCGGCTCGGGGGAAATTTCCTACAATGAGCAGTTCTTC

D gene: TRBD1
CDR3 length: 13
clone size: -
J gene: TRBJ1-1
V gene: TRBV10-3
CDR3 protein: CAIRPTGDTEAFF
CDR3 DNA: TGTGCCATCAGACCCACAGGGGATACTGAAGCTTTCTTT

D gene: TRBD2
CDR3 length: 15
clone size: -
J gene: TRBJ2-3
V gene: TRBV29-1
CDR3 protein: CSVETSGGSTDTQYF
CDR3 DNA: TGCAGCGTAGAGACTAGCGGGGGGAGCACAGATACGCAGTATTTT

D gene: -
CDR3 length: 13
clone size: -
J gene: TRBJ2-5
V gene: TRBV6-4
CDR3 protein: CASSGRCQETQYF
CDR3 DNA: TGTGCCAGCAGTGGGAGGTGCCAAGAGACCCAGTACTTC

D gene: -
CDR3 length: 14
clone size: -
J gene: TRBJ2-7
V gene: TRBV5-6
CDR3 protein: CASSLAVDYYEQYF
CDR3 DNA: TGTGCCAGCAGCTTGGCAGTTGACTACTACGAGCAGTACTTC